What follows are 18 T cell receptor beta chains derived from one specimen sequenced in a study of blood T cell repertoires in COVID-19 (dated by TCRdb to the early 2020s). Library preparation was by the immunoSEQ multiplex PCR assay. TCRdb retrieved this table from immuneACCESS and kept in-frame rearrangements only. Not all clones are present; in checked studies, unresolved V genes account for under half, and no reason is known for the remainder. The sample contains 130,000 or so clones, roughly 86% of them found a single time. The ten largest make up around 19% of the sample. What was sequenced was peripheral blood. Receptor source: a woman aged 45-65 years who had recovered from COVID-19.

This rearrangement joins TRBV19 to TRBJ1-2; D not resolved. V lost 10 bases and J lost 4, with 19 bases in between. Germline-derived CDR1 and CDR2 are LNHDA and SQIVND (reference sequence). The CDR3 contains 14 residues. The CDR3, as DNA: TGTGCCACCTCCAACCCCCCGGAGTTCTATGGCTACACCTTC. The encoded protein is CATSNPPEFYGYTF.

The chain carries TRBV15 and TRBJ1-4; TRBD1 matches at 7 bases. J was trimmed by 6 bases and V by 5 bases; bases with no gene match: 9. CDR1 and CDR2 from the germline V gene are LNHNV and YYDKDF (reference sequence). The CDR3 is made up of 15 amino acids. The CDR3 coding sequence is TGTGCCACCAGCGGGTCCGGGACAGCGTATGAAAAACTGTTTTTT. As protein: CATSGSGTAYEKLFF.

The chain joins TRBV29-1 to TRBJ2-1; D is undetermined. The CDR3 is 14 amino acids. Germline loops: CDR1 SQVTM, CDR2 ANQGSEA. The V and J ends lost 3 bases and 5 bases respectively, with 14 bases between them. CDR3: CSVDTTLFNNEQFF. The CDR3 nucleotides read TGCAGCGTTGATACTACCTTATTCAACAATGAGCAGTTCTTC.

This chain joins TRBV27 and TRBJ2-3; TRBD2 is a possible D gene (5 bases). Germline-derived CDR1 and CDR2 are MNHEY and SMNVEV (reference sequence). CDR3 length equals 18 residues. V shed 5 bases and J shed 2 bases, with 23 bases lying between them. CDR3 loop: CASSPYRGSIEDTDTQYF. In DNA, the CDR3 is TGTGCCAGCAGTCCATACAGAGGGTCAATCGAAGACACAGATACGCAGTATTTT.

The CDR3 DNA reads TGTGCCAGCAGCGTAGCTGCGACGGGTAACTATGGCTACACCTTC. It specifies CASSVAATGNYGYTF. The J gene is TRBJ1-2, the V gene TRBV9; D remains ambiguous. Germline V gives CDR1 SGDLS, CDR2 YYNGEE. V lost 0 bases and J lost 1, with 10 bases in between. This CDR3 contains 15 residues.

The J gene is TRBJ1-5, the V gene TRBV19, with unresolved D. CDR3 length equals 16 residues. The V and J ends lost 7 bases and 7 bases respectively, with 23 bases between them. Germline values: CDR1 LNHDA, CDR2 SQIVND (reference sequence). The CDR3 sequence: CASTPFRDREVQPQHF. In DNA form, the CDR3 reads TGTGCCAGTACCCCCTTCAGAGACCGGGAGGTGCAGCCCCAGCATTTT.

V usage is TRBV18 and J usage is TRBJ1-5; possible D gene TRBD1, 5 bases. Trimming shortened V by 5 bases and J by 1 base, and 9 bases separated the two germline ends. Germline CDR1 reads KGHSH; CDR2 reads LQKENI. This CDR3 has 14 amino acids. The chain's CDR3 is CASSGAPSNQPQHF. In DNA, the CDR3 is TGTGCCAGCTCAGGGGCTCCGAGCAATCAGCCCCAGCATTTT.

The V and J genes are TRBV7-2 and TRBJ2-3; TRBD2 matches 11 bases. J gave up 0 bases and V 3 bases, and 2 bases lay outside the gene matches. In germline, CDR1 is SGHTA, CDR2 FQGNSA. The CDR3 consists of 16 residues. CDR3 coding DNA: TGTGCCAGCAGCTTCCGACTAGCGGGGAGCACAGATACGCAGTATTTT. It translates to CASSFRLAGSTDTQYF.

The chain links TRBV19 to TRBJ2-2; TRBD1 matches 8 bases. In germline, CDR1 is LNHDA, CDR2 SQIVND (reference sequence). The CDR3 totals 16 residues. Trimming took 3 bases from V and 7 from J; bases not matched to a gene: 10. This CDR3 reads CASSIPGGPTLGELFF. CDR3 bases: TGTGCCAGTAGTATCCCAGGGGGCCCAACACTCGGGGAGCTGTTTTTT.

This clone has just a few counts. The CDR3 loop is CATSEGGTSYNEQFF. The CDR3 DNA is TGTGCCACCAGTGAAGGCGGGACTAGCTACAATGAGCAGTTCTTC. The rearrangement links TRBV24-1 to TRBJ2-1; 8 bases match TRBD2. The ends lost 4 bases at V and 3 bases at J; junction bases unmatched: 4. From germline, CDR1 is KGHDR and CDR2 SFDVKD. There are 15 residues in the CDR3.

The J gene is TRBJ2-7, the V gene TRBV12-3 or TRBV12-4, with D possibly being TRBD1 (5 bases). The CDR3 contains 12 residues. Trimming took off 6 bases at V and 3 bases at J, with 9 bases between the two ends. In DNA form, the CDR3 reads TGTGCCAGCAGGAGCCAGGGCTACGAGCAGTACTTC. Translating it yields CASRSQGYEQYF.

The chain employs TRBV4-3 and TRBJ1-1, with 7 bases lining up with TRBD1. The CDR3 covers 15 residues. The ends lost 1 base at V and 4 bases at J; junction bases unmatched: 6. Germline CDR1 is LGHNA and CDR2 is YSLEER. DNA of the CDR3: TGCGCCAGCAGCCAAGCTACGGACAGGCTCACTGAAGCTTTCTTT. Protein: CASSQATDRLTEAFF.

This chain connects TRBV5-1 to TRBJ2-1; weak D call: TRBD2 (6 bases). The V gene lost 3 bases and the J gene lost 0 bases, with 13 bases spanning the gap. Germline V gene sequence: CDR1 SGHRS, CDR2 YFSETQ. The CDR3 has 16 amino acids. Here the CDR3 reads CASSSIAASSYNEQFF. CDR3 DNA: TGCGCCAGCAGCTCCATAGCGGCAAGCTCCTACAATGAGCAGTTCTTC.

Only one count was recorded for this clone. The V and J genes are TRBV12-3 or TRBV12-4 and TRBJ2-1; 7 nucleotides align to TRBD1. The trim removed 6 bases at V and 7 bases at J, leaving 3 bases unmatched. The CDR3 is made up of 12 amino acids. The CDR3 sequence: CASSSGQNEQFF. The CDR3 bases are TGTGCCAGCAGCTCGGGACAGAATGAGCAGTTCTTC.

The chain carries TRBV6-6 and TRBJ1-6; D unclear. CDR1 is MNHNY, CDR2 SVGAGI, per germline (reference sequence). V lost 0 bases and J lost 3, with 6 bases in between. CDR3 size: 15 residues. The DNA of the CDR3 is TGTGCCAGCAGTTACTCGTCAGGCTATAATTCACCCCTCCACTTT. Its translation is CASSYSSGYNSPLHF.

The table lists this clone with a few counts. J is TRBJ2-7 and V is TRBV4-2; TRBD1 agrees at 12 bases. Trimming cost V 2 bases and J 6 bases; bases outside gene matches: 8. Germline V gives CDR1 LGHNA, CDR2 YNFKEQ. The CDR3 runs 16 residues. CDR3 bases: TGTGCCAGCAGCCAACACCCCGGGACAGGGGGCGGCGAGCAGTACTTC. Translating it yields CASSQHPGTGGGEQYF.

The chain is built from TRBV27 and TRBJ2-1; the match to TRBD2 covers 7 bases. The CDR3 has 15 amino acids. Per germline, CDR1 MNHEY and CDR2 SMNVEV (reference sequence). V was pared by 3 bases and J by 7 bases, with 9 bases of the junction left unmatched. The CDR3 nucleotides read TGTGCCAGCAGTTTTATTCCGGGGGGAGGGAATGAGCAGTTCTTC. Its protein is CASSFIPGGGNEQFF.

In the case of this clone: A read error may account for a junction end that differs from germline. The J gene is TRBJ2-7, the V gene TRBV2; possibly TRBD1 for D (5 bases). The length of the CDR3 is 14 residues. Per germline, CDR1 SNHLY and CDR2 FYNNEI. Written as DNA, the CDR3 is TGTGCCAGCAGGGAAGGGGCCCAGCCCTACGAGCAGTACTTC. Its protein product is CASREGAQPYEQYF. Full variable domain (outside the CDR3, taken from reference TRBV2 and TRBJ2-7): EPEVTQTPSHQVTQMGQEVILRCVPISNHLYFYWYRQILGQKVEFLVSFYNNEISEKSEIFDDQFSVERPDGSNFTLKIRSTKLEDSAMYFCASREGAQPYEQYFGPGTRLTVT.